This T cell receptor (beta chain) was captured by sequencing in a study of shared clonotypes between healthy human individuals. As originally analysed: Junction-only sequences without quality scores came from ImmunoSEQ, so filtering differed. Sequenced by immunoSEQ multiplex PCR; TCRdb stores in-frame clones only, minus some. The V and J calls and clone size come from that table; D and trimming were worked out from the DNA. The sample has about 1.1 million clones, 60% to 85% seen once. Sequencing was carried out using memory CD4+ T cells from PBMCs. Subset indicated: CD45RA-negative fraction. This sequence was found in a young man in good health. Some clones in this sample may be carry-over from other donors' samples.

CDR3 nucleotides: TGTGCCAGCGCCAGGGATACCGGGGAGCTGTTTTTT. This translates into CASARDTGELFF. The V and J genes are TRBV2 and TRBJ2-2; tentatively, D is TRBD1 (5 bases). Trimming removed 8 bases at V and 5 bases at J, with 9 bases between. The germline V gene has CDR1 SNHLY and CDR2 FYNNEI. The CDR3 consists of 12 residues.